These 18 T cell receptor beta chains originate from one sample sequenced in a study of cytomegalovirus exposure and HLA in healthy donors. The PCR was carried out with 60 Vbeta primers and 13 Jbeta primers. Sequencing was performed with immunoSEQ multiplex PCR; in TCRdb, only in-frame clones are kept and a portion is missing. The data contain about 140,000 clones, about three quarters of them singletons. Sequences were obtained from PBMCs. Source of these receptors: a woman aged 40 to 50 in good health and CMV-seronegative.

The rearrangement uses TRBV18 and TRBJ2-1; 8 positions agree with TRBD2. The CDR3 consists of 16 residues. Germline loops: CDR1 KGHSH, CDR2 LQKENI. With V trimmed by 3 bases and J by 0 bases, 4 bases remained unmatched. The CDR3 nucleotides read TGTGCCAGCTCACCTTCCGGGACTAGCTCCTACAATGAGCAGTTCTTC. It encodes CASSPSGTSSYNEQFF.

The genes are TRBV19 and TRBJ1-5; the D gene is possibly TRBD1 (6 bases). V was clipped by 6 bases and J by 9 bases, with 27 bases between them. CDR1 LNHDA and CDR2 SQIVND come from the germline V gene (reference sequence). There are 17 residues in the CDR3. The CDR3 region has the DNA TGTGCCAGTAGCCTCATACAGGGTACCTACTTACGGCGGCCCCAGCATTTT. This gives the protein CASSLIQGTYLRRPQHF.

This chain connects TRBV7-8 to TRBJ1-3, with no clear D. Germline V CDR1 and CDR2: SGHVS, FQNEAQ. V was trimmed by 1 base and J by 0 bases, leaving 10 bases between them. The CDR3 is made up of 16 amino acids. The CDR3 nucleotides are TGTGCCAGCAGCTTAGTGCTCGGGAGCTCTGGAAACACCATATATTTT. Its protein is CASSLVLGSSGNTIYF.

This clone was seen more than once but under ten times. This rearrangement joins TRBV6-1 to TRBJ1-4; possibly TRBD1 for D (5 bases). Germline CDR1 and CDR2: MNHNS and SASEGT. The CDR3 has 15 residues. V was shortened by 2 bases and J by 4 bases, with 11 bases between the two germline ends. The CDR3 region is CASSELWTLNEKLFF. The CDR3 DNA reads TGTGCCAGCAGTGAATTATGGACACTTAATGAAAAACTGTTTTTT.

As concerns this clone: Other DNA variants within this sample encode the same CDR3. The V call is TRBV7-2, the J call TRBJ2-5; 10 positions agree with TRBD2. V shed 1 base, J shed 5 bases, and the junction held 4 bases outside the gene matches. The CDR3 loop spans 15 amino acids. CDR1 is SGHTA and CDR2 is FQGNSA in the germline V gene. The CDR3 loop is CASSLGSGGSETQYF. For the CDR3, the DNA is TGTGCCAGCAGCTTAGGTAGCGGGGGGTCGGAGACCCAGTACTTC.

The chain's CDR3 is CASSERRGGGTDTQYF. The CDR3 nucleotides are TGTGCCAGCAGTGAAAGGCGGGGTGGGGGCACAGATACGCAGTATTTT. This chain links TRBV6-1 with TRBJ2-3, with D possibly being TRBD2 (6 bases). V was shortened by 2 bases and J by 1 base, with 13 bases between the two germline ends. Germline CDR1 is MNHNS and CDR2 is SASEGT. This CDR3 comprises 16 residues.

This clone was counted a few times. The V gene is TRBV2, the J gene TRBJ2-7; 8 nucleotides align to TRBD2. This CDR3 contains 13 residues. From germline, CDR1 is SNHLY and CDR2 FYNNEI. Trimming removed 5 bases from V and 7 bases from J; junction bases left unmatched: 7. The CDR3 sequence: CASSPDSGGEQYF. The CDR3, as DNA: TGTGCCAGCAGTCCTGACTCGGGAGGGGAGCAGTACTTC.

This clone was seen more than once but under ten times. J is TRBJ1-6 and V is TRBV9; 7 nucleotides agree with TRBD1. This CDR3 has 14 amino acids. V dropped 4 bases and J dropped 9; count of bases not matched to a gene: 7. Germline loops: CDR1 SGDLS, CDR2 YYNGEE. CDR3 in amino acids: CASSPLTGSSPLHF. In DNA, the CDR3 is TGTGCCAGCAGCCCTCTGACAGGGAGTTCACCCCTCCACTTT.

The chain has TRBV9 and TRBJ2-3, with D possibly being TRBD2 (5 bases). V shed 4 bases and J shed 6 bases, with 21 bases lying between them. The CDR3 contains 16 residues. From germline, CDR1 is SGDLS and CDR2 YYNGEE. Here the CDR3 DNA reads TGTGCCAGCAGCCCCGAGGGCCGGCTAACGGGGGATACGCAGTATTTT. It yields the protein CASSPEGRLTGDTQYF.

This clone was recorded once. The chain couples TRBV9 to TRBJ2-1; D gene uncertain. In germline, CDR1 is SGDLS, CDR2 YYNGEE. The CDR3 has 13 residues. The V end lost 0 bases, the J end lost 5 bases, and 6 bases lay between the germline ends. The CDR3 DNA is TGTGCCAGCAGCGTAGCAGGAAACAATGAGCAGTTCTTC. This encodes CASSVAGNNEQFF.

The rearrangement links TRBV28 to TRBJ1-1; D is uncertain. The CDR3 runs 15 residues. CDR1 and CDR2 (germline): MDHEN, SYDVKM. V lost 2 bases and J 3 bases, leaving 13 bases between the germline ends. The DNA for the CDR3 is TGTGCCAGCAGTTTACCCCAGGCGGAGGACACTGAAGCTTTCTTT. It yields the protein CASSLPQAEDTEAFF.

The chain has TRBV29-1 and TRBJ2-1, with a tentative D call TRBD2 (6 bases). This CDR3 spans 14 amino acids. V lost 5 bases and J lost 6, with 17 bases in between. Germline lookup yields CDR1 SQVTM and CDR2 ANQGSEA. CDR3 in DNA: TGCAGCGTTTCTCTAGGTGGACTATTCAATGAGCAGTTCTTC. This encodes CSVSLGGLFNEQFF.

This clone has only one observation. This chain connects TRBV19 to TRBJ1-4; a possible D gene is TRBD1 (6 bases). Looked up from germline, CDR1 is LNHDA and CDR2 is SQIVND (reference sequence). The CDR3 runs 13 residues. Trimming took off 7 bases at V and 5 bases at J, with 11 bases between the two ends. CDR3 sequence: CASKHRANEKLFF. CDR3 nucleotide sequence: TGTGCCAGTAAACACAGGGCAAATGAAAAACTGTTTTTT.

This CDR3 is CASSPNPDRGRGGELFF. CDR3 bases: TGCGCCAGCAGCCCGAATCCCGACAGGGGGCGCGGCGGGGAGCTGTTTTTT. This chain joins TRBV5-1 and TRBJ2-2; TRBD1 matches 10 bases. CDR1 SGHRS and CDR2 YFSETQ come from the germline V gene. The trim removed 4 bases at V and 7 bases at J, leaving 13 bases unmatched. CDR3 size: 17 residues.

The chain couples TRBV6-5 to TRBJ2-7; 9 nucleotides match TRBD1. The V segment lost 6 bases and the J segment 2 bases; nucleotides outside the gene matches: 8. The CDR3 has 15 residues. The germline gives CDR1 MNHEY, CDR2 SVGAGI. This CDR3 is CASSRTGDRAYEQYF. The CDR3 DNA follows: TGTGCCAGCAGCCGCACGGGGGACAGGGCCTACGAGCAGTACTTC.

V usage is TRBV2 and J usage is TRBJ2-2; 9 bases match TRBD2. V trimming: 3 bases; J trimming: 4 bases; junction bases outside the gene matches: 3. CDR3 length: 15 amino acids. Germline V gives CDR1 SNHLY, CDR2 FYNNEI. The CDR3 here is CASSEGRGGTGELFF. As DNA, the CDR3 is TGTGCCAGCAGTGAGGGGCGGGGGGGCACCGGGGAGCTGTTTTTT. Filled out from reference TRBV2 and TRBJ2-2, the complete variable domain reads EPEVTQTPSHQVTQMGQEVILRCVPISNHLYFYWYRQILGQKVEFLVSFYNNEISEKSEIFDDQFSVERPDGSNFTLKIRSTKLEDSAMYFCASSEGRGGTGELFFGEGSRLTVL.

The rearrangement uses TRBV5-1 and TRBJ2-1, with D possibly matching TRBD2 (6 bases). The CDR3 loop spans 14 amino acids. Germline CDR1 reads SGHRS; CDR2 reads YFSETQ. With 3 bases removed from V and 0 bases from J, the gap between germline ends came to 7 bases. CDR3 sequence (DNA): TGCGCCAGCAGCTCCGGGAGCTCCTACAATGAGCAGTTCTTC. This sequence encodes CASSSGSSYNEQFF.

This chain uses TRBV5-8 with TRBJ2-6; a possible D gene is TRBD2 (6 bases). V lost 2 bases and J lost 0, with 12 bases in between. This CDR3 has 17 amino acids. CDR1 is SGHTS and CDR2 is YDEGEE in the germline V gene. CDR3 in amino acids: CASSFSGGTSGANVLTF. DNA for the CDR3: TGTGCCAGCAGCTTCAGTGGGGGGACCTCTGGGGCCAACGTCCTGACTTTC.